These 29 T cell receptor beta chains were sequenced from one sample in a study of preoperative IRX-2 immunotherapy in early breast cancer. Treatment indicated: preoperative locoregional IRX-2 cytokine immunotherapy. Only in-frame clones appear in the TCRdb table, and some are missing; sequencing was by immunoSEQ multiplex PCR. The sample consists of more than 25,000 clones, around 87% of them appearing once. This specimen was acquired from a patient treated with IRX-2 immunotherapy. The receptor set was obtained from a human donor with breast cancer.

The gene calls are TRBV9 and TRBJ2-4; perhaps TRBD1 as D (6 bases). The CDR3 consists of 16 residues. V shed 4 bases and J shed 1 base, with 15 bases lying between them. CDR1 is SGDLS, CDR2 YYNGEE, per germline. The CDR3 nucleotides read TGTGCCAGCAGCCCGCAGGGGCTATCGGCCAAAAACATTCAGTACTTC. It specifies CASSPQGLSAKNIQYF.

The V and J genes are TRBV5-4 and TRBJ1-5; D ambiguous. The V gene lost 0 bases and the J gene lost 2 bases, with 12 bases spanning the gap. Germline CDR1 SGHNT, CDR2 YYREEE (reference sequence). The CDR3 loop spans 16 amino acids. The CDR3 DNA sequence: TGTGCCAGCAGCTTGGGTGGATCCGGAGGCAATCAGCCCCAGCATTTT. It yields the protein CASSLGGSGGNQPQHF.

The chain is built from TRBV9 and TRBJ2-3; D call uncertain. The CDR3 sequence is 12 residues long. The germline V and J ends were trimmed by 0 bases and 3 bases, with 2 bases remaining between them. The germline CDR1 and CDR2 sequences are SGDLS and YYNGEE. As DNA, the CDR3 is TGTGCCAGCAGCGTAGCGACAGATACGCAGTATTTT. The encoded protein is CASSVATDTQYF. Full variable domain (rest looked up from reference TRBV9 and TRBJ2-3): DSGVTQTPKHLITATGQRVTLRCSPRSGDLSVYWYQQSLDQGLQFLIQYYNGEERAKGNILERFSAQQFPDLHSELNLSSLELGDSALYFCASSVATDTQYFGPGTRLTVL.

The rearrangement links TRBV18 to TRBJ1-6; 8 nucleotides line up with TRBD1. Germline CDR1 and CDR2: KGHSH and LQKENI. V dropped 3 bases and J dropped 8; count of bases not matched to a gene: 9. The CDR3 length is 16 residues. The CDR3 nucleotides are TGTGCCAGCTCACCGGCGCCGGGACAGGTTGATTCACCCCTCCACTTT. Translated, it gives CASSPAPGQVDSPLHF. The full variable domain, its missing parts supplied by reference TRBV18 and TRBJ1-6, is NAGVMQNPRHLVRRRGQEARLRCSPMKGHSHVYWYRQLPEEGLKFMVYLQKENIIDESGMPKERFSAEFPKEGPSILRIQQVVRGDSAAYFCASSPAPGQVDSPLHFGNGTRLTVT.

To note about this clone: The junction does not match germline at one end; this may be a read error. This chain uses TRBV12-5 with TRBJ2-7; unclear D gene. CDR1 LGHNT and CDR2 FRNRAP come from the germline V gene. There are 13 residues in the CDR3. The CDR3, as DNA: TGTGCTAGTGGTTATCAGTCAGCCTACGGGCAGTACTTC. Translation: CASGYQSAYGQYF.

The rearrangement uses TRBV10-3 and TRBJ2-7, with 9 bases lining up with TRBD1. This CDR3 is built from 13 residues. CDR1 and CDR2 (germline): ENHRY, SYGVKD. The V segment lost 4 bases and the J segment 3 bases; nucleotides outside the gene matches: 1. The CDR3, as DNA: TGTGCCATCAGTGCGGGACAGGGCTACGAGCAGTACTTC. This codes for CAISAGQGYEQYF.

The genes are TRBV9 and TRBJ2-1; TRBD2 might be the D (6 bases). Per germline, CDR1 SGDLS and CDR2 YYNGEE. The V and J ends lost 5 bases and 5 bases respectively, with 17 bases between them. The CDR3 totals 15 residues. The CDR3 nucleotides read TGTGCCAGCAGAGCAACTAGCTTCCAAGACAATGAGCAGTTCTTC. It yields the protein CASRATSFQDNEQFF. Supplemented by reference TRBV9 and TRBJ2-1, the full variable domain reads DSGVTQTPKHLITATGQRVTLRCSPRSGDLSVYWYQQSLDQGLQFLIQYYNGEERAKGNILERFSAQQFPDLHSELNLSSLELGDSALYFCASRATSFQDNEQFFGPGTRLTVL.

This clone was observed once. V and J are TRBV5-5 and TRBJ1-4; D unresolved. CDR1 is SGHKS and CDR2 is YYEKEE in the germline V gene (reference sequence). This CDR3 is 12 amino acids long. The V end was cut by 1 base, the J end by 8 bases, with 6 bases between. The CDR3 nucleotides are TGTGCCAGCAGCTTGAACAAAGAAAAACTGTTTTTT. It specifies CASSLNKEKLFF. Using reference TRBV5-5 and TRBJ1-4 for the parts outside the CDR3, the full variable domain is DAGVTQSPTHLIKTRGQQVTLRCSPISGHKSVSWYQQVLGQGPQFIFQYYEKEERGRGNFPDRFSARQFPNYSSELNVNALLLGDSALYLCASSLNKEKLFFGSGTQLSVL.

The CDR3 reads CASSFQGLGKQPQHF. The DNA of the CDR3 is TGTGCCAGCAGCTTCCAGGGTTTGGGGAAACAGCCCCAGCATTTT. This chain connects TRBV5-6 to TRBJ1-5; TRBD1 is a possible D gene (5 bases). V lost 2 bases and J 7 bases, leaving 16 bases between the germline ends. This CDR3 spans 15 amino acids. Germline loops: CDR1 SGHDT, CDR2 YYEEEE.

The CDR3 loop reads CASSPGQSETQYF. The CDR3 DNA sequence: TGTGCCAGCAGCCCCGGACAGTCAGAGACCCAGTACTTC. V gene TRBV6-5 combines with J gene TRBJ2-5; the D gene is possibly TRBD1 (6 bases). The CDR3 extends over 13 amino acids. Germline V gene data show CDR1 as MNHEY and CDR2 as SVGAGI. Trimming removed 6 bases from V and 4 bases from J, with 12 bases in between.

The chain recombines TRBV6-6 with TRBJ1-5; D gene ambiguous. The V gene's germline CDR1 is MNHNY and CDR2 SVGAGI (reference sequence). The V and J ends lost 4 bases and 1 base respectively, with 5 bases between them. CDR3 length: 13 residues. In DNA form, the CDR3 reads TGTGCCAGCAGTTTTAACAGCAATCAGCCCCAGCATTTT. Translating gives CASSFNSNQPQHF.

V usage is TRBV5-8 and J usage is TRBJ1-3; no clear D. V lost 0 bases to trimming and J lost 3 bases, with 7 bases between them. Germline loops: CDR1 SGHTS, CDR2 YDEGEE. The CDR3 spans 14 residues. CDR3 DNA: TGTGCCAGCAGCTTGGTGTCCGGTGGAAACACCATATATTTT. Protein product: CASSLVSGGNTIYF.

The chain couples TRBV7-6 to TRBJ2-3, with 8 bases fitting TRBD2. Looked up from germline, CDR1 is SGHVS and CDR2 is FNYEAQ. Trimming took 5 bases from V and 2 from J; bases not matched to a gene: 12. The CDR3 contains 17 residues. DNA for the CDR3: TGTGCCAGCAGCCCACCTCCGGCGGGGGGCCTCACAGATACGCAGTATTTT. Amino acid sequence: CASSPPPAGGLTDTQYF.

The chain joins TRBV5-6 to TRBJ1-2, with TRBD1 matching 7 bases. The CDR3 runs 15 residues. Germline values: CDR1 SGHDT, CDR2 YYEEEE. V dropped 2 bases and J dropped 4; count of bases not matched to a gene: 8. As DNA, the CDR3 is TGTGCCAGCAGCTTTGGGGACAGCCGGAGCTATGGCTACACCTTC. This gives the protein CASSFGDSRSYGYTF.

This chain uses TRBV5-3 with TRBJ2-7; no clear D gene. TRBV5-3 qualifies as an ORF whose function is uncertain. This CDR3 region has 10 residues. V was pared by 0 bases and J by 9 bases, with 4 bases between. Written as DNA, the CDR3 is TGTGCCAGAAGCTTGGTGGGGCAGTACTTC. Translated, it gives CARSLVGQYF.

The chain has TRBV7-4 and TRBJ1-2; D not certain. Trimming took off 1 base at V and 7 bases at J, with 7 bases between the two ends. The length of the CDR3 is 12 residues. Per germline, CDR1 SGHVT and CDR2 SQSDAQ. CDR3 in amino acids: CASSLDRAGYTF. CDR3 in DNA: TGTGCCAGCAGCTTAGATAGGGCTGGCTACACCTTC.

V is TRBV27 and J is TRBJ2-3, with D perhaps matching TRBD1 (5 bases). Trimming shortened V by 6 bases and J by 2 bases, and 12 bases separated the two germline ends. The CDR3 sequence is 14 residues long. The germline CDR1 and CDR2 sequences are MNHEY and SMNVEV (reference sequence). The CDR3 DNA reads as TGTGCCAGCAGCCCATTGGGGCTCACAGATACGCAGTATTTT. Its protein is CASSPLGLTDTQYF.

The chain combines TRBV14 with TRBJ2-1; D is unclear. Trimming pared 0 bases from V and 0 bases from J, leaving 9 bases between. The CDR3 length is 16 residues. Per the germline V gene, CDR1 is SGHDN and CDR2 is FVKESK. In nucleotides, the CDR3 is TGTGCCAGCAGCCAAGATGGCGGCAGCTCCTACAATGAGCAGTTCTTC. As protein: CASSQDGGSSYNEQFF.

The chain joins TRBV2 to TRBJ1-1; weak D call: TRBD1 (5 bases). This CDR3 contains 11 residues. Trimming left V 7 bases short and J 8 bases short, with 11 bases between. CDR1 is SNHLY, CDR2 FYNNEI, per germline. CDR3 loop: CASKWGLEAFF. In DNA form, the CDR3 reads TGTGCCAGCAAATGGGGCCTCGAAGCTTTCTTT.

This rearrangement joins TRBV6-1 to TRBJ2-5; 7 bases are shared with TRBD2. Germline V CDR1 and CDR2: MNHNS, SASEGT. J gave up 2 bases and V 6 bases, and 9 bases lay outside the gene matches. The CDR3 extends over 15 amino acids. The CDR3 DNA reads as TGTGCCAGCAGCGGAAGCGGGACGGCTCAAGAGACCCAGTACTTC. Translated: CASSGSGTAQETQYF.

V and J are TRBV7-9 and TRBJ2-7; no reliable D call. This CDR3 spans 14 amino acids. Trimming removed 3 bases at V and 2 bases at J, with 11 bases between. Germline V gene data show CDR1 as SEHNR and CDR2 as FQNEAQ (reference sequence). In DNA form, the CDR3 reads TGTGCCAGCAGCTTCCCTGGACCGACCTACGAGCAGTACTTC. It translates to CASSFPGPTYEQYF.

The V call is TRBV29-1, the J call TRBJ1-2, with 7 bases that match TRBD1. This CDR3 spans 14 amino acids. Germline V CDR1 and CDR2: SQVTM, ANQGSEA. The V segment lost 4 bases and the J segment 3 bases; nucleotides outside the gene matches: 8. CDR3 bases: TGCAGCGTTGCCACAGGGGAGAGGGACTATGGCTACACCTTC. The encoded protein is CSVATGERDYGYTF.

This clone was counted once. The chain uses TRBV9 and TRBJ1-2, with a possible D match to TRBD1 (5 bases). The germline V and J ends were trimmed by 0 bases and 5 bases, with 14 bases remaining between them. This CDR3 contains 15 residues. Per the germline V gene, CDR1 is SGDLS and CDR2 is YYNGEE. CDR3 in amino acids: CASSVARGPGYGYTF. For the CDR3, the DNA is TGTGCCAGCAGCGTAGCTCGGGGCCCGGGGTATGGCTACACCTTC.

The chain uses TRBV12-5 and TRBJ2-3; possibly TRBD1 for D (6 bases). Germline CDR1 LGHNT, CDR2 FRNRAP. The CDR3 sequence is 11 residues long. With 4 bases removed from V and 9 bases from J, the gap between germline ends came to 8 bases. CDR3 bases: TGTGCTAGTGGTTCCCAGGGGACGCAGTATTTT. This gives the protein CASGSQGTQYF.

This chain connects TRBV6-4 to TRBJ2-4; 12 nucleotides line up with TRBD2. The germline CDR1 and CDR2 sequences are MRHNA and SNTAGT. The CDR3 loop spans 14 amino acids. Trimming removed 5 bases from V and 6 bases from J; junction bases left unmatched: 2. CDR3 bases: TGTGCCAGCAGTAAGGGACTAGCGGGAAACATTCAGTACTTC. This encodes CASSKGLAGNIQYF.

This rearrangement joins TRBV5-1 to TRBJ2-7; 9 nucleotides line up with TRBD1. CDR1 and CDR2 (germline): SGHRS, YFSETQ. There are 13 residues in the CDR3. V lost 7 bases to trimming and J lost 1 base; unmatched junction nucleotides: 3. This CDR3 is CASRQGVSYEQYF. The CDR3 bases are TGCGCCAGCCGACAGGGGGTTTCCTACGAGCAGTACTTC. The variable domain in full, completed from reference TRBV5-1 and TRBJ2-7, reads KAGVTQTPRYLIKTRGQQVTLSCSPISGHRSVSWYQQTPGQGLQFLFEYFSETQRNKGNFPGRFSGRQFSNSRSEMNVSTLELGDSALYLCASRQGVSYEQYFGPGTRLTVT.

The rearrangement uses TRBV19 and TRBJ2-1; 15 bases match TRBD2. V lost 6 bases, J lost 4 bases, and 1 base stayed unmatched. Germline assignment: CDR1 LNHDA and CDR2 SQIVND (reference sequence). The CDR3 is 15 residues long. CDR3 DNA sequence: TGTGCCAGTAGGGGGACTAGCGGGAGGTACAATGAGCAGTTCTTC. It specifies CASRGTSGRYNEQFF. Based on the CDR3 plus reference TRBV19 and TRBJ2-1, the full variable domain is DGGITQSPKYLFRKEGQNVTLSCEQNLNHDAMYWYRQDPGQGLRLIYYSQIVNDFQKGDIAEGYSVSREKKESFPLTVTSAQKNPTAFYLCASRGTSGRYNEQFFGPGTRLTVL.

The chain combines TRBV19 with TRBJ2-1, with 8 bases matching TRBD1. V shed 4 bases and J 8 bases; nucleotides not matched to a gene: 4. The CDR3 runs to 13 residues. The germline V gene has CDR1 LNHDA and CDR2 SQIVND (reference sequence). The CDR3 loop reads CASSKDRDDEQFF. CDR3 nucleotides: TGTGCCAGTAGTAAGGACAGGGATGATGAGCAGTTCTTC.

The chain links TRBV10-3 to TRBJ1-1, with D uncertain. Trimming removed 2 bases at V and 2 bases at J, with 15 bases between. This CDR3 spans 16 amino acids. Germline V gene data show CDR1 as ENHRY and CDR2 as SYGVKD. The CDR3 sequence is CAISELSKRGNTEAFF. The CDR3 region has the DNA TGTGCCATCAGTGAGCTATCGAAGCGGGGAAACACTGAAGCTTTCTTT.